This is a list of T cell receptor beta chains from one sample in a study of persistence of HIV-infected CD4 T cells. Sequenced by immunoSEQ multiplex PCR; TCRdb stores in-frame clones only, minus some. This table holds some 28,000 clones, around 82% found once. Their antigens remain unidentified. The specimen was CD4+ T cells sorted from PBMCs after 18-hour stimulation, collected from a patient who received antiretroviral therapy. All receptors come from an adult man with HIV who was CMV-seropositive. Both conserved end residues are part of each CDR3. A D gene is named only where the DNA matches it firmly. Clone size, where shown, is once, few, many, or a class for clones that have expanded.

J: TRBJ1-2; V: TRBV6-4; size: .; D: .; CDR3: CASTPGGFGGYTF; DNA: TGTGCCAGCACCCCAGGTGGTTTCGGCGGCTACACCTTC
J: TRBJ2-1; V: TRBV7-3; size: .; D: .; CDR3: CASSLGPSSYNEQFF; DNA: TGTGCCAGCAGCCTCGGGCCGAGCTCCTACAATGAGCAGTTCTTC
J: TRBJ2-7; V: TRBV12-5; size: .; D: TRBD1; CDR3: CASGLDRGRKGQYF; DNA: TGTGCTAGTGGTTTGGACAGGGGTCGTAAGGGGCAGTACTTC
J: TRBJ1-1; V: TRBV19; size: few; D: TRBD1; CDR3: CASSESRDRGQDTEAFF; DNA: TGTGCCAGTAGCGAGTCCCGGGACAGGGGGCAGGACACTGAAGCTTTCTTT
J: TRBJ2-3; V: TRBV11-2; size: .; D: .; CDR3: CASSSTDLPDTQYF; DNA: TGTGCCAGCAGCTCCACCGACCTCCCAGATACGCAGTATTTT
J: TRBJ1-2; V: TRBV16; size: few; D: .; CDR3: CASSLAESPGGYTF; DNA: TGTGCCAGCAGCCTAGCCGAGTCTCCGGGCGGCTACACCTTC
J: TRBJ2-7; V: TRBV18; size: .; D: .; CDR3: CASSPEQGITEQYF; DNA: TGTGCCAGCTCACCGGAGCAGGGGATAACGGAGCAGTACTTC
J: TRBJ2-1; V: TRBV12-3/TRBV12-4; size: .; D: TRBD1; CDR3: CASSPGQAEQFF; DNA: TGTGCCAGCAGTCCAGGACAGGCTGAGCAGTTCTTC
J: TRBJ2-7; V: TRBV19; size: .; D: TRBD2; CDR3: CASSSGLAYEQYF; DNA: TGTGCCAGTAGTTCTGGACTAGCCTACGAGCAGTACTTC
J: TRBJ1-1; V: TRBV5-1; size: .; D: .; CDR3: CASSLAKDTEAFF; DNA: TGCGCCAGCAGCTTGGCGAAGGACACTGAAGCTTTCTTT
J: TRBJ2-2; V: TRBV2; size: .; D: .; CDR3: CASSPTRRAGELFF; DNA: TGTGCCAGCAGTCCAACTAGGCGGGCCGGGGAGCTGTTTTTT
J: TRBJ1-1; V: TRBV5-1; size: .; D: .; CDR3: CASSLGSGGTEAFF; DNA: TGCGCCAGCAGCTTGGGGTCGGGAGGAACTGAAGCTTTCTTT
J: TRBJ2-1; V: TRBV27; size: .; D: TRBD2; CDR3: CASSGRLAPPYNEQFF; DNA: TGTGCCAGCAGTGGGCGACTAGCGCCCCCCTACAATGAGCAGTTCTTC
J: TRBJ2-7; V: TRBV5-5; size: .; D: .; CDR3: CASSLDRGRAVSSYEQYF; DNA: TGTGCCAGCAGCTTGGACCGGGGAAGGGCGGTCAGCTCCTACGAGCAGTACTTC
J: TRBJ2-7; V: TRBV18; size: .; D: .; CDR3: CASSLTLYYEQYF; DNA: TGTGCCAGCTCCCTGACACTTTACTACGAGCAGTACTTC
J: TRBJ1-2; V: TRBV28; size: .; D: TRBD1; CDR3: CASTLTGVGYTF; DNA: TGTGCCAGCACCTTAACAGGGGTTGGCTACACCTTC
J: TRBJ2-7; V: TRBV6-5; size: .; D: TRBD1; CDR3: CASSPTGTGVSEQYF; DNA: TGTGCCAGCAGCCCGACCGGGACAGGTGTATCCGAGCAGTACTTC
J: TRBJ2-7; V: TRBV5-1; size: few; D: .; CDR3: CASSSFSYEQYF; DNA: TGCGCCAGCAGCTCCTTCTCCTACGAGCAGTACTTC